The clone carrying this T cell receptor beta chain was found a few times. Its target is not known. The data belong to a study of T-cell memory formation after mild COVID-19. For the study at large: TCR clusters were mostly donor specific. Study results and limitations: Clones contracting over day 15 to 85 were CD4/CD8 balanced, with later expanders leaning CD4+. The pre-infection memory compartment contained some responding clones, suggesting cross-reactive memory joined.

V shed 5 bases and J 0 bases; nucleotides not matched to a gene: 1. Looked up from germline, CDR1 is SSHAT and CDR2 is FNYEAQ (reference sequence). The CDR3 covers 13 residues. Sample barcodes and UMIs were carried by the TCR alpha and TCR beta cDNA libraries that 5'RACE generated with constant-segment primers. TCRdb itself ran the 5' RACE reads through MiXCR, one entry per CDR3 protein. The sample includes fewer than 700,000 distinct CDR3 sequences, more than 15% seen only once; the top ten take around 13%. This clonotype was sampled from an adult woman who had mild COVID-19 (a few samples of this study predate the infection). Cell type and time point are not known. Sequenced sample: PBMCs or a T cell subset sorted from them (not recorded which). The chain employs TRBV7-7 and TRBJ2-7; 7 bases match TRBD2. CDR3 nucleotides: TGTGCCAGCAGCCGGGACTACTCCTACGAGCAGTACTTC. This gives the protein CASSRDYSYEQYF.